Presented here are 3 T cell receptor beta chains from one specimen sequenced in a study of cytomegalovirus exposure and HLA in healthy donors. The study ran its PCR with 60 Vbeta and 13 Jbeta primers. Sequencing used immunoSEQ multiplex PCR; TCRdb keeps in-frame clones, though not all of them. The profile covers approximately 100,000 clones, with 80% to 85% appearing a single time and roughly 2% taken by the ten largest. The sample was PBMCs. These receptors were collected from a woman aged 30 to 39 in good health and CMV-seronegative.

This clone has just one count. The V gene is TRBV19, the J gene TRBJ1-5; no definite D call. Trimming cost V 5 bases and J 0 bases, with 5 bases left between them. The CDR3 runs 13 residues. Per germline, CDR1 LNHDA and CDR2 SQIVND (reference sequence). The CDR3, as DNA: TGTGCCAGTAGTCAGAATAGCAATCAGCCCCAGCATTTT. Protein: CASSQNSNQPQHF.

Regarding this clone: One end of the junction fails to match germline, which may point to a read error. V usage is TRBV4-2 and J usage is TRBJ2-1; D remains unclear. Germline loops: CDR1 LGHNA, CDR2 YNFKEQ. CDR3 length equals 13 residues. CDR3 region: CASSQDSHNEQFF. The CDR3, as DNA: TGTGCCAGCAGCCAAGACTCCCACAATGAGCAGTTCTTC.

The chain carries TRBV6-1 and TRBJ2-7, with D perhaps TRBD2 (5 bases). Germline lookup yields CDR1 MNHNS and CDR2 SASEGT. CDR3 length: 15 amino acids. Trimming removed 6 bases from V and 0 bases from J, with 15 bases in between. The CDR3 here is CASSRGLESSYEQYF. DNA for the CDR3: TGTGCCAGCAGCCGCGGGCTCGAGAGCTCCTACGAGCAGTACTTC.